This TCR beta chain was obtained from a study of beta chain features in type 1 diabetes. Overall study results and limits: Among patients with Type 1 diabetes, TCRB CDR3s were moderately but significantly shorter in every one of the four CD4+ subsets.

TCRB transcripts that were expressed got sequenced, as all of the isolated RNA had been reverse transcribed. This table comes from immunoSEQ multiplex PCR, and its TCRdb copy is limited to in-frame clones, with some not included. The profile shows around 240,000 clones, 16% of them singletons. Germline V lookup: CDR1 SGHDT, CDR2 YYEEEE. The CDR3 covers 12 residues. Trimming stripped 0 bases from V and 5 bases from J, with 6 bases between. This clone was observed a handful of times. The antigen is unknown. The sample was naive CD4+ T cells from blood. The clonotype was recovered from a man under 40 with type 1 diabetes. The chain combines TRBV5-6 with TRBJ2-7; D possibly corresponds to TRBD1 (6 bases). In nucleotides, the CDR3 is TGTGCCAGCAGCTTGGGGGACAACGAGCAGTACTTC. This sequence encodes CASSLGDNEQYF.